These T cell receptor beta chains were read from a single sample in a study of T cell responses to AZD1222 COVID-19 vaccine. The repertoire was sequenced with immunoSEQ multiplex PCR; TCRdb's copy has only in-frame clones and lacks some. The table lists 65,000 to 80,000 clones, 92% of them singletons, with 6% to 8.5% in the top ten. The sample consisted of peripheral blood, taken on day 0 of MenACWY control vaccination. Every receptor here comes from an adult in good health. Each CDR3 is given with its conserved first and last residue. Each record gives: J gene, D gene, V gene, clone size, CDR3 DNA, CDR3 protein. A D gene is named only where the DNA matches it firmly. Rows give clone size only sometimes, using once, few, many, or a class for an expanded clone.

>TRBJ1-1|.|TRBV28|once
TGTGCCAGCAGTTTATTTGTACACAAGAAGGCTTTCTTT
CASSLFVHKKAFF
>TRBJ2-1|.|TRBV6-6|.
TGTGCCAGCAGTGCAGGGACGGAGTCGTACAATGAGCAGTTCTTC
CASSAGTESYNEQFF
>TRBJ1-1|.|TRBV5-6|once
TGTGCCAGCAGCTTGAGGCGGGTCGGGACTGAAGCTTTCTTT
CASSLRRVGTEAFF
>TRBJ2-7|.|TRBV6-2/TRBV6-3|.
TGTGCCAGCAGTCTTCTTCCTTCGGGGGCATACGAGCAGTACTTC
CASSLLPSGAYEQYF
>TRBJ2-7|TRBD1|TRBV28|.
TGTGCCAGCAGTTCTTCCGACAGGGTTAGGTACGAGCAGTACTTC
CASSSSDRVRYEQYF
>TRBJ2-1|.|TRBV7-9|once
TGTGCCAGCAGCCCCTACGATGAGCAGTTCTTC
CASSPYDEQFF
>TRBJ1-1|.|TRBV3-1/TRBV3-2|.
TGTGCCAGCAGCCAGCAGGGAGACACTGAAGCTTTCTTT
CASSQQGDTEAFF
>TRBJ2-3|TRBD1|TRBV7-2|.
TGTGCCAGCAGCTTAATTCCGGGACAGGGGACAGATACGCAGTATTTT
CASSLIPGQGTDTQYF
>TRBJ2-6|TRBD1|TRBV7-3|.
TGTGCCAGCAGCTTGACAGGGGACGGGGCCAACGTCCTGACTTTC
CASSLTGDGANVLTF
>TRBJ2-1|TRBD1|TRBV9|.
TGTGCCAGCAGCGCGGGACAGATCTCCTACAATGAGCAGTTCTTC
CASSAGQISYNEQFF
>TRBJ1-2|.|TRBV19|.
TGTGCCAGTATGGCCTCAGATAACTATGGCTACACCTTC
CASMASDNYGYTF
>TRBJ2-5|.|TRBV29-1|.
TGCAGCGTTTTACGGGGGGCTTGGGGAGAGACCCAGTACTTC
CSVLRGAWGETQYF
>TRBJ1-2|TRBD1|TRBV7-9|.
TGTGCCAGCAGCTTCGGGGACAGGGCCTATGGCTACACCTTC
CASSFGDRAYGYTF
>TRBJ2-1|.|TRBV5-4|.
TGTGCCAGCAGCTCGCCGGGACCCAAGGGCAATGAGCAGTTCTTC
CASSSPGPKGNEQFF
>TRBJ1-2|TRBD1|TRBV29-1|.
TGCAGCGTTGAAGCAGGGGGCTATGGCTACACCTTC
CSVEAGGYGYTF
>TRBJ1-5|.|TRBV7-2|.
TGTGCCAGCGGCCGACAGGCGGATCAGCCCCAGCATTTT
CASGRQADQPQHF
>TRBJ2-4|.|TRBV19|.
TGTGCCAGTAGTACGGGGGTCTTAGCCAAAAACATTCAGTACTTC
CASSTGVLAKNIQYF
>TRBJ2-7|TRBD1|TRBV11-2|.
TGTGCCAGCAGCTTACTCTCTGGGACAGGTTTCTACGAGCAGTACTTC
CASSLLSGTGFYEQYF
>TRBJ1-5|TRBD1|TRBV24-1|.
TGTGCCACCAGTGAGGGCAGGGGGGACAATCAGCCCCAGCATTTT
CATSEGRGDNQPQHF
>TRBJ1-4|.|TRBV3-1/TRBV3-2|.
TGTGCCAGCAGCCAACTGCCCGGGTCCGCAACTAATGAAAAACTGTTTTTT
CASSQLPGSATNEKLFF
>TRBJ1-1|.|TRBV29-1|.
TGCAGCGTTTCCCGCCGGGGGGCTGAAGCTTTCTTT
CSVSRRGAEAFF
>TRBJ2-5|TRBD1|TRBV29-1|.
TGCAGCGTCCCAGACAGGGACAATCAAGAGACCCAGTACTTC
CSVPDRDNQETQYF
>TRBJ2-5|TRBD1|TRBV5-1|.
TGCGCCAGCAGCGCAAGGACAGGGGGCCTTCAAGAGACCCAGTACTTC
CASSARTGGLQETQYF
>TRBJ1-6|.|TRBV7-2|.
TGTGCCAGCAGCTTCTCAGGGCAGAATTCACCCCTCCACTTT
CASSFSGQNSPLHF
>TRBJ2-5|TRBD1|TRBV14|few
TGTGCCAGCAGCCAAGAGACAGGGGGCCTCCAAGAGACCCAGTACTTC
CASSQETGGLQETQYF
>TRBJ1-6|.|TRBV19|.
TGTGCCAGCACGGACCGAGCCCTTTCACCCCTCCACTTT
CASTDRALSPLHF
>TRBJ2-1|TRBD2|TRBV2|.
TGTGCCAGCATTCGGGAACTAGCGGGGAGCTACAATGAGCAGTTCTTC
CASIRELAGSYNEQFF
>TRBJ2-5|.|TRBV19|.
TGTGCCAGTAGGCGTCAGCCCCTGGAGACCCAGTACTTC
CASRRQPLETQYF
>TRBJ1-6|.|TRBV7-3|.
TGTGCCAGCAGCTTACTCACAGATTCACCCCTCCACTTT
CASSLLTDSPLHF